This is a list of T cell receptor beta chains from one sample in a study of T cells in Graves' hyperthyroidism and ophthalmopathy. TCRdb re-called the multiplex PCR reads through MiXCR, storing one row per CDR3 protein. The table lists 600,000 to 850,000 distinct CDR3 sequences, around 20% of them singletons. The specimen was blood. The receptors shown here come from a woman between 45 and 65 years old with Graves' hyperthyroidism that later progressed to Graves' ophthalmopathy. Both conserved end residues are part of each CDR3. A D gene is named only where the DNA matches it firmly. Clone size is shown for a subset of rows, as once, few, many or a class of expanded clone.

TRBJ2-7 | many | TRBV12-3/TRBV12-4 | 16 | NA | CASSLRGTHLSYEQYF | TGTGCCAGCAGTCTCCGCGGGACACACCTCTCCTACGAGCAGTACTTC
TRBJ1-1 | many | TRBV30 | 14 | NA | CAWISGPQNTEAFF | TGTGCCTGGATTTCGGGACCCCAAAACACTGAAGCTTTCTTT
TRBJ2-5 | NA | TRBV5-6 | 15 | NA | CASSRVWTDWETQYF | TGTGCCAGCAGCCGTGTGTGGACTGATTGGGAGACCCAGTACTTC
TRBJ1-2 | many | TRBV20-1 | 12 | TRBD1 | CSAQTGVGGYTF | TGCAGTGCCCAAACAGGGGTTGGCGGCTACACCTTC
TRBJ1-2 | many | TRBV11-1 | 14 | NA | CASSLDGGGLGYTF | TGTGCCAGCAGCTTAGACGGCGGCGGCCTCGGCTACACCTTC
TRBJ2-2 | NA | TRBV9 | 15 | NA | CASSVALGSTGELFF | TGTGCCAGCAGCGTAGCTCTAGGGTCCACCGGGGAGCTGTTTTTT
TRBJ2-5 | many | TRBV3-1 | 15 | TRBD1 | CASSDSTGFQETQYF | TGTGCCAGCAGCGACTCGACAGGGTTTCAGGAGACCCAGTACTTC
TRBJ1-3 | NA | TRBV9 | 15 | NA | CASTVTGTSGNTIYF | TGTGCCAGCACCGTTACAGGGACTTCCGGAAACACCATATATTTT
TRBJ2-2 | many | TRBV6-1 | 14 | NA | CASSPVPGGGELFF | TGTGCCAGCAGCCCAGTTCCTGGCGGCGGGGAGCTGTTTTTT
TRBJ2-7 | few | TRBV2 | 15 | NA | CASSVRDPGRDEQYF | TGTGCCAGCAGTGTCCGAGACCCCGGGCGCGACGAGCAGTACTTC
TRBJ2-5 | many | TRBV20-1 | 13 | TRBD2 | CSASLAGGETQYF | TGCAGTGCTAGTCTAGCGGGAGGAGAGACCCAGTACTTC
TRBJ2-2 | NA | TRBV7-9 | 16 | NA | CASSFFDRSNTGELFF | TGTGCCAGCAGCTTTTTCGACAGATCGAACACCGGGGAGCTGTTTTTT
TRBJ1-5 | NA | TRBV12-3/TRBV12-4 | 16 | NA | CASSLVSGYVGQPQHF | TGTGCCAGCAGTTTAGTATCCGGGTACGTCGGTCAGCCCCAGCATTTT
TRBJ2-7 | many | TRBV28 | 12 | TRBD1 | CASRDSTYEQYF | TGTGCCAGCCGGGACAGCACCTACGAGCAGTACTTC
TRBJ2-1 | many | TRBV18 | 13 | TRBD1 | CASSTGVDNEQFF | TGTGCCAGCTCGACAGGGGTGGACAATGAGCAGTTCTTC
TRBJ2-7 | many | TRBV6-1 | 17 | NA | CASSRGGADRSSYEQYF | TGTGCCAGCAGTCGAGGCGGGGCGGATCGAAGCTCCTACGAGCAGTACTTC
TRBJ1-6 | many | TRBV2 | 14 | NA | CASSEAGYNSPLHF | TGTGCCAGCAGTGAAGCCGGCTATAATTCACCCCTCCACTTT
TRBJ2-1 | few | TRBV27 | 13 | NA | CASSLMGVNEQFF | TGTGCCAGCAGTTTGATGGGGGTCAATGAGCAGTTCTTC
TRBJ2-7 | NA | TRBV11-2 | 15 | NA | CASSGRGSNFYEQYF | TGTGCCAGCAGCGGCAGGGGATCCAACTTTTACGAGCAGTACTTC
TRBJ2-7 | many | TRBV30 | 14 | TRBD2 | CAWDRTSGTYEQYF | TGTGCCTGGGACAGGACTAGCGGAACCTACGAGCAGTACTTC
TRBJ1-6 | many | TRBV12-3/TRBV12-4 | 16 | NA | CASSPFIVAGDSPLHF | TGTGCCAGCAGTCCATTCATAGTTGCAGGGGATTCACCCCTCCACTTT
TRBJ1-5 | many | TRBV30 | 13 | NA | CAWTAGRDQPQHF | TGTGCCTGGACGGCGGGGAGGGATCAGCCCCAGCATTTT
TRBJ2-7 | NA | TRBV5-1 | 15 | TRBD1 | CASSLGTGRSYEQYF | TGCGCCAGCAGCTTGGGGACAGGACGTTCCTACGAGCAGTACTTC
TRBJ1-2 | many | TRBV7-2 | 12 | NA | CASSFTGNGYTF | TGTGCCAGCAGCTTCACAGGGAATGGCTACACCTTC
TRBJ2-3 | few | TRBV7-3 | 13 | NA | CASSALQGWTQYF | TGTGCCAGCAGCGCTCTTCAGGGTTGGACGCAGTATTTT
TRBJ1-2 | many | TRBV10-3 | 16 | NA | CAISEWDGGFNYGYTF | TGTGCCATCAGTGAGTGGGACGGCGGATTTAACTATGGCTACACCTTC
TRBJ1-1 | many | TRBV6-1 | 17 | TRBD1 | CASSGVPGQGMGTEAFF | TGTGCCAGCAGTGGCGTCCCGGGACAGGGGATGGGCACTGAAGCTTTCTTT
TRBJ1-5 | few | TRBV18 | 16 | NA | CASSPRSAPGNQPQHF | TGTGCCAGCTCACCACGGTCAGCTCCTGGCAATCAGCCCCAGCATTTT
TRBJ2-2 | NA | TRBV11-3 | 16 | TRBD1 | CASTPTGGVITGELFF | TGTGCCAGCACCCCGACAGGGGGCGTTATCACCGGGGAGCTGTTTTTT
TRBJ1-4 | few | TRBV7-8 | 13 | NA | CASSLSRNEKLFF | TGTGCCAGCAGCTTAAGTAGAAATGAAAAACTGTTTTTT
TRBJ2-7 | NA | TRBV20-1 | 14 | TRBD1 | CSAHGTGASYEQYF | TGCAGTGCTCACGGGACAGGGGCCTCCTACGAGCAGTACTTC
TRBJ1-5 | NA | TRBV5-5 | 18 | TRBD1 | CASSQTRQGAGSNQPQHF | TGTGCCAGCAGCCAAACCCGACAGGGGGCTGGGAGCAATCAGCCCCAGCATTTT
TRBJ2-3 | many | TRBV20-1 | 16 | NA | CSSARRGGSGTDTQYF | TGCAGTTCAGCCCGGAGGGGGGGTTCCGGCACAGATACGCAGTATTTT
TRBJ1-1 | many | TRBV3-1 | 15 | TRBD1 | CASSLRTGRSTEAFF | TGTGCCAGCAGCCTTCGGACAGGGAGGAGCACTGAAGCTTTCTTT
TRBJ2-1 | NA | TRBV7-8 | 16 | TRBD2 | CASSLTLRRERDEQFF | TGTGCCAGCAGCTTAACGCTTCGGCGGGAGCGCGATGAGCAGTTCTTC
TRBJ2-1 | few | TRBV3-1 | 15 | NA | CASSRVGVAYNEQFF | TGTGCCAGCAGCCGGGTAGGGGTAGCATACAATGAGCAGTTCTTC
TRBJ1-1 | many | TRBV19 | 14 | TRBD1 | CASSKAGTDPEAFF | TGTGCCAGTAGTAAAGCTGGGACAGACCCTGAAGCTTTCTTT